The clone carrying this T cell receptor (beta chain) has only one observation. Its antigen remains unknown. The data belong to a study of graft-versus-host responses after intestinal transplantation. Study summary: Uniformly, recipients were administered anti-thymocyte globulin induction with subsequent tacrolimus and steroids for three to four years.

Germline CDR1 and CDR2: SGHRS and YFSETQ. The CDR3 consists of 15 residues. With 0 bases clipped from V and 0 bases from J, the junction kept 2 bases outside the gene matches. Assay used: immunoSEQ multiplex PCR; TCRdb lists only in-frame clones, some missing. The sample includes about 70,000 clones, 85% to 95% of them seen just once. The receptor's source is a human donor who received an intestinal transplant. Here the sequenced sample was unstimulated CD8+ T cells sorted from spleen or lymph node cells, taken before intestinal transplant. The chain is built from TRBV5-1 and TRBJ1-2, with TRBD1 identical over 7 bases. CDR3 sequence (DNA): TGCGCCAGCAGCTTGGGGGACAGTACTAACTATGGCTACACCTTC. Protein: CASSLGDSTNYGYTF.